This T cell receptor beta chain was identified in a study of blood T cell repertoires in COVID-19. The assay was immunoSEQ multiplex PCR, and TCRdb's table has in-frame clones only and misses some. The sample has some 44,000 clones, 85% to 95% seen once; the top ten hold just under 9.5%. The germline gives CDR1 MNHNY, CDR2 SVGAGI (reference sequence). V was cut by 10 bases and J by 4 bases, with 10 bases left in between. This CDR3 contains 11 residues. This receptor was taken from a middle-aged man with active COVID-19. Sequencing input: peripheral blood. The rearrangement links TRBV6-6 to TRBJ1-2; D remains ambiguous. The CDR3 DNA is TGTGCCACCACGTGGAGCTATGGCTACACCTTC. This gives the protein CATTWSYGYTF.